In this sample, the clone carrying this T cell receptor (beta chain) turned up once. Germline CDR1 and CDR2: SQVTM and ANQGSEA. The CDR3 covers 12 residues. Trimming removed 6 bases from V and 6 bases from J, with 12 bases in between. The source of the sample is a study of blood T cell repertoires in COVID-19. Study context: T cells, B-cell-depleted T cells, or PBMCs provided the cDNA or gDNA that served as material.

Per the original data handling: Scientists estimated how many nucleated cells there were by amplifying reference gene primers. Only in-frame clones appear in the TCRdb table, and some are missing; sequencing was by immunoSEQ multiplex PCR. The V and J calls and clone size are taken from that table; D and trimming were inferred from the DNA. The table lists about 68,000 clones, roughly 80% of them singletons, with around 23% in the top ten. The J gene is TRBJ2-1, the V gene TRBV29-1; TRBD2 might be the D (6 bases). The sample taken for sequencing was peripheral blood. The source is a human donor in a cohort sampled during active COVID-19. The CDR3 loop reads CSVGRRANEQFF. Written as DNA, the CDR3 is TGCAGCGTGGGCCGGAGGGCCAATGAGCAGTTCTTC.